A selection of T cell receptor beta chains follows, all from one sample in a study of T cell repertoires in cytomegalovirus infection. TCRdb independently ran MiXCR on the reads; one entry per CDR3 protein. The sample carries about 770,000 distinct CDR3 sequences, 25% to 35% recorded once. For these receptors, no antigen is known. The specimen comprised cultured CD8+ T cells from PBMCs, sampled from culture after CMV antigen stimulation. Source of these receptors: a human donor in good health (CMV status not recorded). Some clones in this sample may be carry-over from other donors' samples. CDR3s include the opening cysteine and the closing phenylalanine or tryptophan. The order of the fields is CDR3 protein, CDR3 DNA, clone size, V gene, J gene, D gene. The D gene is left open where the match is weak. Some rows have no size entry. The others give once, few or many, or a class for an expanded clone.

CDR3aa: CASNQVGNTEAFF
CDR3nt: TGCGCCAGCAACCAAGTGGGGAACACTGAAGCTTTCTTT
abundance: -
v_gene: TRBV4-1
j_gene: TRBJ1-1
d_gene: -

CDR3aa: CASRSSSGGRNTGELFF
CDR3nt: TGCGCCAGCAGATCCTCATCCGGGGGCCGGAACACCGGGGAGCTGTTTTTT
abundance: few
v_gene: TRBV5-1
j_gene: TRBJ2-2
d_gene: -

CDR3aa: CSVEGGRAYNEQFF
CDR3nt: TGCAGCGTTGAAGGCGGGCGGGCCTACAATGAGCAGTTCTTC
abundance: -
v_gene: TRBV29-1
j_gene: TRBJ2-1
d_gene: -

CDR3aa: CASSLEPGGWETQYF
CDR3nt: TGTGCCAGCAGTTTAGAACCAGGGGGCTGGGAGACCCAGTACTTC
abundance: -
v_gene: TRBV12-3/TRBV12-4
j_gene: TRBJ2-5
d_gene: TRBD1

CDR3aa: CASSTDTLPGEFF
CDR3nt: TGCGCCAGCAGCACCGATACCCTCCCCGGGGAGTTCTTC
abundance: few
v_gene: TRBV5-1
j_gene: TRBJ2-1
d_gene: -

CDR3aa: CAIPWGTEAFF
CDR3nt: TGTGCCATTCCCTGGGGCACTGAAGCTTTCTTT
abundance: few
v_gene: TRBV7-9
j_gene: TRBJ1-1
d_gene: -

CDR3aa: CASSLGFGELTAFF
CDR3nt: TGTGCCAGCAGCTTAGGTTTCGGGGAATTGACTGCTTTCTTT
abundance: once
v_gene: TRBV7-9
j_gene: TRBJ1-1
d_gene: -

CDR3aa: CASSNYYRVQETQYF
CDR3nt: TGTGCCAGCAGTAACTACTACAGGGTCCAAGAGACCCAGTACTTC
abundance: -
v_gene: TRBV27
j_gene: TRBJ2-5
d_gene: -

CDR3aa: CASSSDRRASTDTQYF
CDR3nt: TGTGCCAGCAGCTCTGACAGGAGAGCTAGCACAGATACGCAGTATTTT
abundance: many
v_gene: TRBV7-8
j_gene: TRBJ2-3
d_gene: -

CDR3aa: CASSTGVVLQPQHF
CDR3nt: TGTGCCAGCTCTACAGGGGTGGTGCTTCAGCCCCAGCATTTT
abundance: -
v_gene: TRBV13
j_gene: TRBJ1-5
d_gene: TRBD1

CDR3aa: CASSDGFQGEQFF
CDR3nt: TGTGCCAGCAGTGACGGCTTCCAAGGTGAGCAGTTCTTC
abundance: few
v_gene: TRBV27
j_gene: TRBJ2-1
d_gene: -

CDR3aa: CASSPDRGRKNIQYF
CDR3nt: TGTGCCAGCAGCCCGGACAGGGGACGCAAAAACATTCAGTACTTC
abundance: -
v_gene: TRBV7-3
j_gene: TRBJ2-4
d_gene: TRBD1

CDR3aa: CSARVPGRGTGELFF
CDR3nt: TGCAGTGCTAGGGTCCCCGGGCGGGGCACCGGGGAGCTGTTTTTT
abundance: -
v_gene: TRBV20-1
j_gene: TRBJ2-2
d_gene: -

CDR3aa: CASSQVGLANEQFF
CDR3nt: TGTGCCAGCAGCCAAGTGGGACTAGCGAATGAGCAGTTCTTC
abundance: -
v_gene: TRBV4-1
j_gene: TRBJ2-1
d_gene: TRBD2

CDR3aa: CASTPPSPYNEQFF
CDR3nt: TGTGCCAGCACCCCCCCCAGCCCCTACAATGAGCAGTTCTTC
abundance: -
v_gene: TRBV12-3/TRBV12-4
j_gene: TRBJ2-1
d_gene: -

CDR3aa: CASSPGEQGRWETQYF
CDR3nt: TGTGCCAGCAGCCCGGGCGAGCAGGGACGTTGGGAGACCCAGTACTTC
abundance: many
v_gene: TRBV7-9
j_gene: TRBJ2-5
d_gene: -

CDR3aa: CASSLRDHETQYF
CDR3nt: TGTGCCAGCAGCTTAAGGGACCATGAGACCCAGTACTTC
abundance: -
v_gene: TRBV7-6
j_gene: TRBJ2-5
d_gene: -

CDR3aa: CASSPRRGRREKLFF
CDR3nt: TGTGCCAGCAGCCCGAGAAGGGGGCGCCGAGAAAAACTGTTTTTT
abundance: -
v_gene: TRBV13
j_gene: TRBJ1-4
d_gene: TRBD1

CDR3aa: CASNPGTGGLTDTQYF
CDR3nt: TGTGCCAGTAACCCCGGGACAGGGGGCCTCACAGATACGCAGTATTTT
abundance: -
v_gene: TRBV19
j_gene: TRBJ2-3
d_gene: TRBD1

CDR3aa: CASSPPGGSGELLF
CDR3nt: TGTGCCAGCAGCCCCCCAGGGGGTTCCGGGGAGCTGCTTTTT
abundance: -
v_gene: TRBV4-2
j_gene: TRBJ2-2
d_gene: TRBD1

CDR3aa: CASSQDAPDEQFF
CDR3nt: TGTGCCAGCAGCCAAGATGCACCTGATGAGCAGTTCTTC
abundance: few
v_gene: TRBV4-2
j_gene: TRBJ2-1
d_gene: -

CDR3aa: CASSLTSGGEYNEQFF
CDR3nt: TGTGCCAGCAGTTTAACTAGCGGGGGGGAGTACAATGAGCAGTTCTTC
abundance: few
v_gene: TRBV12-3/TRBV12-4
j_gene: TRBJ2-1
d_gene: TRBD2

CDR3aa: CASSSWAEGYQPQHF
CDR3nt: TGTGCCAGTAGTTCCTGGGCCGAGGGCTATCAGCCCCAGCATTTT
abundance: -
v_gene: TRBV19
j_gene: TRBJ1-5
d_gene: -

CDR3aa: CASSYTRGADEKLFF
CDR3nt: TGTGCCAGCAGTTACACCCGTGGGGCCGATGAAAAACTGTTTTTT
abundance: -
v_gene: TRBV6-6
j_gene: TRBJ1-4
d_gene: -

CDR3aa: CASSQVQVSTDTQYF
CDR3nt: TGCGCCAGCAGCCAAGTTCAGGTTAGCACAGATACGCAGTATTTT
abundance: many
v_gene: TRBV4-1
j_gene: TRBJ2-3
d_gene: -